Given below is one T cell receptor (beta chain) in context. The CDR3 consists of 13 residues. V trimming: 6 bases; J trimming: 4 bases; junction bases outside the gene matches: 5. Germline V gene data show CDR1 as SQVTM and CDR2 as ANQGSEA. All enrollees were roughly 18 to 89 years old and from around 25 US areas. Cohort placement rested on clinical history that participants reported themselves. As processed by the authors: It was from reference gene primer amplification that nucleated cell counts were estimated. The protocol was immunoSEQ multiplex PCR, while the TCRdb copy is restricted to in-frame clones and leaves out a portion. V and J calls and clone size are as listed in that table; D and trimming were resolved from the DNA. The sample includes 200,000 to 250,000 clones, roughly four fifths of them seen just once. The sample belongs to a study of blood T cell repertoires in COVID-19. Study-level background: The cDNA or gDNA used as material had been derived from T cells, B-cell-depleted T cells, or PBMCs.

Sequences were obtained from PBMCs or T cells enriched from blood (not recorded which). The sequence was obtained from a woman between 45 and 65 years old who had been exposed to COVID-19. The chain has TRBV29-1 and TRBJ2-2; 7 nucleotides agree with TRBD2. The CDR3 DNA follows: TGCAGCGTAGCTAGCGGAGCCACCGGGGAGCTGTTTTTT. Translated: CSVASGATGELFF.